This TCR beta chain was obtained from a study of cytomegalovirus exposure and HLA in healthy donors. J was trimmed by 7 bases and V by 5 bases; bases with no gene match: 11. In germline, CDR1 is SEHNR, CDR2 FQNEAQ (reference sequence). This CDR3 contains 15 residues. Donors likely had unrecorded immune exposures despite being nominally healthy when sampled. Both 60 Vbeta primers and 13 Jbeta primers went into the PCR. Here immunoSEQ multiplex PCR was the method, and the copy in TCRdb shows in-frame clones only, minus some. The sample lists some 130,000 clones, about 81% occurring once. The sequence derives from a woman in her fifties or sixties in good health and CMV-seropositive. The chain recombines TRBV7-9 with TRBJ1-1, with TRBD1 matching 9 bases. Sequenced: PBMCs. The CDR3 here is CASSLSTGGPGEAFF. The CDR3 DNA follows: TGTGCCAGCAGCCTGTCCACAGGGGGCCCTGGTGAAGCTTTCTTT.